The rows below give T cell receptor beta chains drawn from one sample of a study of graft-versus-host responses after intestinal transplantation. No antigen is known for these receptors. Sequencing used immunoSEQ multiplex PCR; TCRdb keeps in-frame clones, though not all of them. In the table there are approximately 80,000 clones, about 89% of which are singletons. Material: unstimulated CD4+ T cells sorted from spleen or lymph node cells, obtained before intestinal transplant. The source of these receptors is a human donor who received an intestinal transplant. Both conserved end residues are part of each CDR3. D genes are given only for firm matches. Not every row has a clone size; where given, it reads once, few, many or a size class.

>TRBJ2-2|-|once|TRBV15
CATSREGLNTGELFF
TGTGCCACCAGCAGAGAGGGCCTTAACACCGGGGAGCTGTTTTTT
>TRBJ1-6|-|-|TRBV2
CASSAYRGPLHF
TGTGCCAGCAGTGCCTATAGGGGGCCCCTCCACTTT
>TRBJ1-2|TRBD1|-|TRBV11-3
CASSLGTGVGYTF
TGTGCCAGCAGCTTAGGGACAGGGGTTGGCTACACCTTC
>TRBJ1-4|TRBD1|-|TRBV28
CASSFRQGAGEKLFF
TGTGCCAGCAGTTTCCGACAGGGGGCTGGTGAAAAACTGTTTTTT
>TRBJ1-1|TRBD1|-|TRBV5-1
CASSTPGGRAVTEAFF
TGCGCCAGCAGCACCCCAGGGGGCAGGGCCGTGACTGAAGCTTTCTTT
>TRBJ2-7|TRBD1|few|TRBV5-1
CASSRTGSYEQYF
TGCGCCAGCAGCCGGACAGGCTCCTACGAGCAGTACTTC
>TRBJ2-7|TRBD2|-|TRBV9
CASSGGGDEQYF
TGTGCCAGCAGCGGTGGGGGGGACGAGCAGTACTTC
>TRBJ2-7|TRBD1|-|TRBV7-6
CASSLTVGTEHSYEQYF
TGTGCCAGCAGCTTAACGGTCGGGACAGAACACTCCTACGAGCAGTACTTC
>TRBJ2-7|-|-|TRBV20-1
CSARGDYEQYF
TGCAGTGCTAGAGGGGACTACGAGCAGTACTTC
>TRBJ2-7|TRBD2|once|TRBV2
CASSGASGSLYEQYF
TGTGCCAGCAGTGGGGCTAGCGGGAGTCTTTACGAGCAGTACTTC
>TRBJ1-4|-|-|TRBV2
CASSVQTTNEKLFF
TGTGCCAGCAGCGTACAGACAACTAATGAAAAACTGTTTTTT
>TRBJ1-1|-|once|TRBV6-6
CASSYSKPGVNTEAFF
TGTGCCAGCAGTTACTCGAAGCCGGGGGTGAACACTGAAGCTTTCTTT
>TRBJ2-7|TRBD1|-|TRBV4-1
CASSQVLIGQGAYEQYF
TGCGCCAGCAGCCAAGTTTTAATCGGACAGGGGGCCTACGAGCAGTACTTC
>TRBJ2-3|TRBD2|-|TRBV5-1
CASSLEAGGDTQYF
TGCGCCAGCAGCTTGGAAGCGGGAGGGGATACGCAGTATTTT
>TRBJ1-2|TRBD1|-|TRBV27
CASSDLGGYYGYTF
TGTGCCAGCAGTGACTTAGGGGGCTACTATGGCTACACCTTC
>TRBJ1-3|-|few|TRBV9
CASSVGISGVSGNTIYF
TGTGCCAGCAGCGTGGGCATCTCAGGGGTATCTGGAAACACCATATATTTT
>TRBJ2-7|-|-|TRBV28
CASSLNTVWWEQYF
TGTGCCAGCAGTTTAAACACCGTGTGGTGGGAGCAGTACTTC
>TRBJ1-2|TRBD1|-|TRBV18
CASSPGQASFIYGYTF
TGTGCCAGCTCACCGGGACAGGCCTCCTTTATTTATGGCTACACCTTC
>TRBJ1-1|-|-|TRBV7-8
CASSLLSAGEAFF
TGTGCCAGCAGCTTATTGTCGGCAGGGGAAGCTTTCTTT
>TRBJ2-5|-|-|TRBV6-1
CASSSMVGQQETQYF
TGTGCCAGCAGCTCTATGGTTGGACAGCAAGAGACCCAGTACTTC
>TRBJ2-7|-|-|TRBV6-6
CASSYLNSPTYEQYF
TGTGCCAGCAGTTACCTCAACAGCCCAACCTACGAGCAGTACTTC
>TRBJ2-7|TRBD1|once|TRBV27
CASSFMGQGAYEQYF
TGTGCCAGCAGCTTTATGGGACAGGGGGCCTACGAGCAGTACTTC
>TRBJ2-5|-|-|TRBV19
CASSMMGGREETQYF
TGTGCCAGTAGTATGATGGGGGGGCGGGAAGAGACCCAGTACTTC
>TRBJ2-3|-|once|TRBV9
CASSEGPTAVTDTQYF
TGTGCCAGCAGCGAAGGGCCTACAGCGGTCACAGATACGCAGTATTTT
>TRBJ1-2|-|-|TRBV6-4
CASSKGGQVIYGYTF
TGTGCCAGCAGTAAAGGTGGCCAGGTAATCTATGGCTACACCTTC
>TRBJ1-2|-|-|TRBV28
CASSLRGIGYTF
TGTGCCAGCAGTTTGAGGGGGATCGGCTACACCTTC
>TRBJ2-5|-|-|TRBV18
CASSIKETQYF
TGTGCCAGCTCAATAAAAGAGACCCAGTACTTC